Detailed here is one T cell receptor (beta chain). Its antigen is currently unknown. Clones were read by immunoSEQ multiplex PCR, and TCRdb kept only the in-frame ones, dropping some. The table shows more than 85,000 clones, with 89% occurring only once. The data originate from a study of T cell responses to AZD1222 COVID-19 vaccine. Germline-derived CDR1 and CDR2 are SNHLY and FYNNEI. Trimming removed 6 bases at V and 0 bases at J, with 15 bases between. This CDR3 spans 16 amino acids. Whole-study findings and limits: Donor demographics were predominantly white British with a female majority; clonal diversity may be underestimated.

The chain carries TRBV2 and TRBJ1-3; D possibly corresponds to TRBD1 (5 bases). Sequenced material: peripheral blood, taken 28 days after the second AZD1222 dose. The source is an adult who received the AZD1222 COVID-19 vaccine. The CDR3 DNA reads TGTGCCAGCAGCGAGGGACGGGTTTTCTCTGGAAACACCATATATTTT. This gives the protein CASSEGRVFSGNTIYF.